The entry that follows covers one T cell receptor (beta chain) sequence. Its antigen is currently unknown. The CDR3 has 17 residues. Trimming took off 0 bases at V and 0 bases at J, with 12 bases between the two ends. CDR1 SGHVS and CDR2 FNYEAQ come from the germline V gene. Assay used: immunoSEQ multiplex PCR; TCRdb lists only in-frame clones, some missing. The data show about 88,000 clones, about 89% seen once. The data originate from a study of T cell responses to AZD1222 COVID-19 vaccine. Study-wide results and limits: At baseline, seropositivity was found in only six or seven AZD1222 recipients.

V is TRBV7-6 and J is TRBJ1-3; D is unclear. This clonotype was sampled from an adult who received the AZD1222 COVID-19 vaccine. This sample comprised peripheral blood, obtained 28 days after the second AZD1222 dose. This CDR3 reads CASSLAGSFSSGNTIYF. The CDR3 nucleotides are TGTGCCAGCAGCTTAGCGGGTAGCTTTAGCTCTGGAAACACCATATATTTT.